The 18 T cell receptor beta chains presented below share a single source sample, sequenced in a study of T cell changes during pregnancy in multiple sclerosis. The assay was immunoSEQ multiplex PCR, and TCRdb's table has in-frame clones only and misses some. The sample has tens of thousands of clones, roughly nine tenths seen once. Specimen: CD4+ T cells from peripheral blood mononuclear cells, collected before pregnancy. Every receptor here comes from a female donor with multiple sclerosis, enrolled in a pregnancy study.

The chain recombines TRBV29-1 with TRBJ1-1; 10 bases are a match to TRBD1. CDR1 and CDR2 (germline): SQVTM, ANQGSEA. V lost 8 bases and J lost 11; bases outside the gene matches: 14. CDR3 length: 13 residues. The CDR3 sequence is CSSLSGTGEEAFF. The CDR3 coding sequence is TGCAGCTCCTTATCCGGGACAGGGGAGGAGGCTTTCTTT. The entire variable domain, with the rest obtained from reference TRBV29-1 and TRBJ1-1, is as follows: SAVISQKPSRDICQRGTSLTIQCQVDSQVTMMFWYRQQPGQSLTLIATANQGSEATYESGFVIDKFPISRPNLTFSTLTVSNMSPEDSSIYLCSSLSGTGEEAFFGQGTRLTVV.

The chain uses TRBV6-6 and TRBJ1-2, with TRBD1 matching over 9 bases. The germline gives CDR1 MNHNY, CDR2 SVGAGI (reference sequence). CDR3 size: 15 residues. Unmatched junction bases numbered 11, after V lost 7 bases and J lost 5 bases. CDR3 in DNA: TGTGCCAGCACTAGTGACAGGGGGATTAGTTATGGCTACACCTTC. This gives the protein CASTSDRGISYGYTF.

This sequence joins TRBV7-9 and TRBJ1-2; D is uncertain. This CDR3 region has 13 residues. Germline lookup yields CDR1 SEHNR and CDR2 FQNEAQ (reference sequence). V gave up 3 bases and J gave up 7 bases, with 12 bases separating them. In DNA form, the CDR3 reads TGTGCCAGCAGCTTTTTATCGGGGTTTGGCTACACCTTC. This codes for CASSFLSGFGYTF. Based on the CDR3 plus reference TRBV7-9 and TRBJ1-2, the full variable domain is DTGVSQNPRHKITKRGQNVTFRCDPISEHNRLYWYRQTLGQGPEFLTYFQNEAQLEKSRLLSDRFSAERPKGSFSTLEIQRTEQGDSAMYLCASSFLSGFGYTFGSGTRLTVV.

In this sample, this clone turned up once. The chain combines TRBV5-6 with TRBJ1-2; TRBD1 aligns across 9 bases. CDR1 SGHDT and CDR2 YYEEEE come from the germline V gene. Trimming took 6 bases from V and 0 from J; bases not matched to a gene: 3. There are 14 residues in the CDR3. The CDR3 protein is CASTRDRANYGYTF. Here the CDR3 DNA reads TGTGCCAGCACCCGGGACAGGGCTAACTATGGCTACACCTTC.

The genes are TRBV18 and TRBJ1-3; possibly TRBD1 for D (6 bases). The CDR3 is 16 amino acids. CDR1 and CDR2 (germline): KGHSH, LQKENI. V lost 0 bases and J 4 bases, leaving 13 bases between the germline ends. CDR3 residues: CASSPPRGGSGNTIYF. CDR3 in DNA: TGTGCCAGCTCACCACCGAGAGGGGGATCGGGAAACACCATATATTTT.

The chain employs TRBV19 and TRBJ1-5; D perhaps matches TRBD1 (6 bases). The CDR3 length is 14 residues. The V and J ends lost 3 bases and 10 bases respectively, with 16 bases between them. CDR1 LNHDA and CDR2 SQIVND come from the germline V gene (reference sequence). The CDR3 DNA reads TGTGCCAGTAGTATCGGACAGACGAGATTTCCCCAGCATTTT. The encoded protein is CASSIGQTRFPQHF.

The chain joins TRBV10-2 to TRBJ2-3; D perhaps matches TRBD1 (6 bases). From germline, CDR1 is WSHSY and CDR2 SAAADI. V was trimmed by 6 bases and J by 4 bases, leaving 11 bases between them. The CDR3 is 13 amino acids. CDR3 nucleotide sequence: TGCGCCAGCAGCTTACAGGGTCCAGATACGCAGTATTTT. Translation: CASSLQGPDTQYF.

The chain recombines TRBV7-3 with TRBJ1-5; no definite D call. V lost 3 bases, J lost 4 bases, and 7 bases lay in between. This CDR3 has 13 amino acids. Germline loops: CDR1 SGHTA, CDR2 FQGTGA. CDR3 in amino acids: CASSFTGNQPQHF. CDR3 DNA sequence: TGTGCCAGCAGCTTCACCGGGAATCAGCCCCAGCATTTT. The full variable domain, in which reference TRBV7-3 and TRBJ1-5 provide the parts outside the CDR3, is GAGVSQTPSNKVTEKGKYVELRCDPISGHTALYWYRQSLGQGPEFLIYFQGTGAADDSGLPNDRFFAVRPEGSVSTLKIQRTERGDSAVYLCASSFTGNQPQHFGDGTRLSIL.

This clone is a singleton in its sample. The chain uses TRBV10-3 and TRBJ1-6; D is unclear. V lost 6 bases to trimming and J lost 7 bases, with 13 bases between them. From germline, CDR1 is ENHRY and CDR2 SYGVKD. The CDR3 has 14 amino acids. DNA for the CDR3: TGTGCCATCAGCCCGGGTATCGGAAATTCACCCCTCCACTTT. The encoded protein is CAISPGIGNSPLHF.

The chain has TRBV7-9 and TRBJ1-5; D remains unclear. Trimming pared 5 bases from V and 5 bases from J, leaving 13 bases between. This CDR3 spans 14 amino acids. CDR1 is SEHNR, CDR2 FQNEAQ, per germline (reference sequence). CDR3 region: CASSRLGGDQPQHF. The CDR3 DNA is TGTGCCAGCAGCCGTTTAGGAGGCGATCAGCCCCAGCATTTT.

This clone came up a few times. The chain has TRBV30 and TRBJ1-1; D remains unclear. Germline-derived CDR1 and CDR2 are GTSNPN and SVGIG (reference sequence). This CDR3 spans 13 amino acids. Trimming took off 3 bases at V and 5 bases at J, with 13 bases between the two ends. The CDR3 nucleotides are TGTGCCTGGAGAGCCCCGGGAGGAACTGAAGCTTTCTTT. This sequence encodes CAWRAPGGTEAFF.

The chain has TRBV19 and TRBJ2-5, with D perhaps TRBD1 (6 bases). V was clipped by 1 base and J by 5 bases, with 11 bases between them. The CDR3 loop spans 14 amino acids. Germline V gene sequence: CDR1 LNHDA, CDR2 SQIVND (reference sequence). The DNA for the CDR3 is TGTGCCAGTAGTATAGGAATTGGGGGCGAGACCCAGTACTTC. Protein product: CASSIGIGGETQYF. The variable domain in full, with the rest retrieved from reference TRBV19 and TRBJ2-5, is DGGITQSPKYLFRKEGQNVTLSCEQNLNHDAMYWYRQDPGQGLRLIYYSQIVNDFQKGDIAEGYSVSREKKESFPLTVTSAQKNPTAFYLCASSIGIGGETQYFGPGTRLLVL.

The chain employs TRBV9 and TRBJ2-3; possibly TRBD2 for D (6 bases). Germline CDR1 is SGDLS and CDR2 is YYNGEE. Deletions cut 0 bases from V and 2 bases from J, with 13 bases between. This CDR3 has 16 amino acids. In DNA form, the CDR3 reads TGTGCCAGCAGCGTAGGTGCGGGGTACCCCACAGATACGCAGTATTTT. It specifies CASSVGAGYPTDTQYF.

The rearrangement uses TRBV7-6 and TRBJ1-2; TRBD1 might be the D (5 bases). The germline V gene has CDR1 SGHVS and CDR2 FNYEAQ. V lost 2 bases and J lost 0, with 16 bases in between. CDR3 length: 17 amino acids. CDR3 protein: CASSLNRRGGTNYGYTF. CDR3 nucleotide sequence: TGTGCCAGCAGCTTAAACCGCCGTGGGGGGACTAACTATGGCTACACCTTC. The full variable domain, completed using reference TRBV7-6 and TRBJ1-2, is GAGVSQSPRYKVTKRGQDVALRCDPISGHVSLYWYRQALGQGPEFLTYFNYEAQQDKSGLPNDRFSAERPEGSISTLTIQRTEQRDSAMYRCASSLNRRGGTNYGYTFGSGTRLTVV.

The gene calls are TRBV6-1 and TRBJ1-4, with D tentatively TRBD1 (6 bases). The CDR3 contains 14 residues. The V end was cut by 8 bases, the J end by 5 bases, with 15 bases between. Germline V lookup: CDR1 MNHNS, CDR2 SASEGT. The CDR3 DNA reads TGTGCCAGCGTTACCGGGGGGCCGAATGAAAAACTGTTTTTT. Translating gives CASVTGGPNEKLFF.

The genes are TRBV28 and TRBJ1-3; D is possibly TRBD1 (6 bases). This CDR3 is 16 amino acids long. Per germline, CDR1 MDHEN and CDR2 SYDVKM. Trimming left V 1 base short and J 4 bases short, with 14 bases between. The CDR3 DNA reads TGTGCCAGCAGTTTATACGGGGGGCCACCGGGAAACACCATATATTTT. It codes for CASSLYGGPPGNTIYF.

The CDR3 DNA reads TGTGCCAGCAGCTCAGTGGCAGGATCGAATGAAAAACTGTTTTTT. It translates to CASSSVAGSNEKLFF. The gene calls are TRBV7-2 and TRBJ1-4; D not resolved. The germline V gene has CDR1 SGHTA and CDR2 FQGNSA. V was pared by 4 bases and J by 5 bases, with 14 bases between. The CDR3 is made up of 15 amino acids.

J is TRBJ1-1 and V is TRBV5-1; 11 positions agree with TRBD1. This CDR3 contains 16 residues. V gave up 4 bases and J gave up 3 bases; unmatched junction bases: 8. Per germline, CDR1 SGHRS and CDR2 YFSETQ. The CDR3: CASSNGQGAQDTEAFF. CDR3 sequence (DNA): TGCGCCAGCAGCAACGGACAGGGGGCGCAGGACACTGAAGCTTTCTTT.